The sequence of this T cell receptor (beta chain) was determined in a study of shared clonotypes between healthy human individuals. This CDR3 is 16 amino acids long. Germline V gene data show CDR1 as MNHEY and CDR2 as SMNVEV (reference sequence). With 5 bases removed from V and 6 bases from J, the gap between germline ends came to 21 bases. The protocol was immunoSEQ multiplex PCR, while the TCRdb copy is restricted to in-frame clones and leaves out a portion. Of more than 1,200,000 clones detected, approximately 98.5% appear once; the ten largest clones hold approximately 0.38%. V gene TRBV27 combines with J gene TRBJ2-3; a possible D gene is TRBD1 (5 bases). The sequence came from a man aged 30 to 39 in good health. Source material: naive CD4+ T cells sorted from blood. Sample subset: CD45RA+ positively selected. The CDR3 sequence: CASSPQGWGSGDTQYF. The CDR3 DNA is TGTGCCAGCAGTCCGCAGGGCTGGGGAAGTGGGGATACGCAGTATTTT.